These T cell receptor beta chains were read from a single sample in a study of identical twins. TCRdb re-called the 5' RACE reads through MiXCR, storing one row per CDR3 protein. The sample has around 480,000 distinct CDR3 sequences; more than 13% are singletons. These data are also associated with another study on yellow fever vaccine responses in identical twins.

The specimen sequenced was CD4+ T cells sorted from blood. These receptors all stem from a woman aged 18-29 years in good health. Each CDR3 is given with its conserved first and last residue.

TRBJ2-7 TRBV6-6 CASTGRSEQYF
TRBJ1-2 TRBV2 CASSAEEYYGYTF
TRBJ2-3 TRBV10-3 CAIMGGVTDTQYF
TRBJ1-1 TRBV18 CASSQTGSEAFF
TRBJ2-3 TRBV7-2 CASSLGILPGGDTQYF
TRBJ1-4 TRBV7-2 CASSPAQGTGNEKLFF
TRBJ2-7 TRBV6-2/TRBV6-3 CASSRPGLATYEQYF
TRBJ2-6 TRBV4-3 CASSQDVGLAGGSGANVLTF
TRBJ2-2 TRBV10-3 CAISSGQALPNTGELFF
TRBJ2-7 TRBV12-3/TRBV12-4 CASSPGIKGYEQYF
TRBJ2-3 TRBV20-1 CSARALGLAGAGDTQYF
TRBJ2-3 TRBV6-5 CASSYPETGGDTQYF
TRBJ2-1 TRBV3-1 CASSQGLPRGWNSNEQFF
TRBJ1-1 TRBV18 CASFPTVGGSEAFF
TRBJ2-3 TRBV7-2 CASSLAPLAGVADTQYF
TRBJ1-4 TRBV11-2 CASSLVTGGGEKLFF
TRBJ2-3 TRBV5-4 CASSIQGSDTQYF
TRBJ2-7 TRBV7-2 CASSARPGSSYEQYF
TRBJ2-5 TRBV7-3 CASSLRDWGQETQYF
TRBJ2-1 TRBV4-3 CASSQEPSYNEQFF
TRBJ2-3 TRBV30 CAWRAPGDTQYF
TRBJ2-4 TRBV7-8 CASSLAGGGPKMIQYF
TRBJ2-5 TRBV28 CASRGRLVGQETQYF
TRBJ2-1 TRBV5-1 CASSILAGEQFF
TRBJ2-2 TRBV12-3/TRBV12-4 CASRKSGSIDTGELFF
TRBJ2-7 TRBV7-2 CASSWTSGRVVQYF
TRBJ2-3 TRBV5-5 CASSFRLAATTDTQYF
TRBJ2-7 TRBV5-1 CASSDGLGMMYEQYF
TRBJ2-7 TRBV20-1 CSAREPRSSYEQYF